The T cell receptor (beta chain) described here comes from a study of tumor-infiltrating lymphocytes in oesophageal squamous cell carcinoma (TCRdb year 2016). Based on its abundance in the sample, this clonotype is medium-sized (0.01 to 0.1%). It lacks a known antigen. No per-base quality is available; no much larger clone lies one base away. The library was obtained by PCR. This sample was sequenced with an Illumina HiSeq 2000. TCRdb redid the processing of the public reads, applying fastp at Q25 and MiXCR, and retained in-frame beta chains. Merged by CDR3 protein, the rows form single entries marked with the most common genes and DNA. The sample data list roughly 7,000 distinct CDR3 sequences, and less than 20% of these were observed just once. The ten largest clonotypes hold around an eighth of the sample. Sequenced sample: blood. The receptor's source is a male donor with esophageal squamous cell carcinoma.

The CDR3 corresponds to CASSAGAYEQYF. The nucleotide sequence is given as TGTGCCAGCAGTGCGGGGGCCTACGAGCAGTACTTC. This sequence uses TRBV6-1 and TRBJ2-7; the D gene is perhaps TRBD2, on 6 matching bases. At the junction V is shortened by 4 bases and J by 2 bases, with 6 bases in between. In the germline V gene, CDR1 corresponds to MNHNS and CDR2 to SASEGT. Including cysteine and phenylalanine, the CDR3 has 12 amino acids. Only CDR3 DNA remains: 36 bases, in frame from the first base.